This is a list of T cell receptor beta chains from one sample in a study of cytomegalovirus exposure and HLA in healthy donors. Profiling relied on immunoSEQ multiplex PCR, and the TCRdb table lists in-frame clones only, not all of them. Of 80,000 to 130,000 clones detected, 65% to 90% appear once; the ten largest clones hold roughly 1.2%. Sequenced sample: PBMCs. These receptors were collected from a woman aged 18-35 years in good health and CMV-seronegative. The conserved cysteine and the conserved F or W are not part of the CDR3 here. A D gene is named only where the DNA matches it firmly.

J,D,V,CDR3
TRBJ2-7,TRBD1,TRBV28,ASSSEGAGSYEQY
TRBJ2-2,.,TRBV7-7,ASSPRTTGTRGELF
TRBJ2-7,TRBD2,TRBV7-7,ASSPTVGAGGEQY
TRBJ2-2,TRBD1,TRBV6-1,ASRTGPNTGELF
TRBJ1-5,.,TRBV6-5,ASSLDSSNQPQH
TRBJ1-4,TRBD1,TRBV4-1,ASSLGTGDEKLF
TRBJ1-1,.,TRBV7-2,ASSLERGGTEAF
TRBJ2-7,.,TRBV5-1,ASSSGISYEQY
TRBJ2-5,.,TRBV30,AWTSNYRVRETQY
TRBJ2-3,.,TRBV28,ASSLSTGFGDTQY
TRBJ2-3,.,TRBV10-1,AGERGTDTQY
TRBJ2-1,TRBD2,TRBV30,AWSKGREGRVGRREQF
TRBJ1-4,.,TRBV14,ASSQQGSEKLF
TRBJ2-1,TRBD2,TRBV6-4,ASSDSAGDYNEQF
TRBJ2-5,.,TRBV5-5,ASSPQLGETQY
TRBJ2-2,.,TRBV9,ASSDPTGPGSGELF
TRBJ2-3,.,TRBV11-1,ASSLQGIVTDTQY
TRBJ2-2,.,TRBV9,ASSRNRDNTGELF
TRBJ1-4,.,TRBV25-1,ASSLTATNNEKLF
TRBJ2-2,TRBD1,TRBV25-1,ASSDSETGDTGELF
TRBJ2-1,.,TRBV19,ASSNSYNEQF
TRBJ2-7,.,TRBV11-2,ASSPKLYEQY
TRBJ2-7,.,TRBV15,ATSRDHRYEQY
TRBJ2-7,TRBD2,TRBV7-6,ASSLNSGGYEQY
TRBJ1-3,.,TRBV12-1,ASSFYGRWDSGNTIY
TRBJ2-3,TRBD1,TRBV5-4,ASSPGRGYTDTQY
TRBJ2-7,TRBD2,TRBV4-3,ASSHTSGRRNEQY
TRBJ2-7,TRBD2,TRBV6-1,ASSEASGSSYEQY
TRBJ2-2,TRBD2,TRBV6-4,ASSDGGSSGTHTGELF